A selection of T cell receptor beta chains follows, all from one sample in a study of T cell changes during pregnancy in multiple sclerosis. Assay: immunoSEQ multiplex PCR; the TCRdb copy retains only in-frame clones and omits some. The sample has 50,000 to 55,000 clones; about nine tenths are singletons. The sample here was CD4+ T cells from peripheral blood mononuclear cells, taken in the third trimester of pregnancy. The receptors were gathered from a female donor with multiple sclerosis, enrolled in a pregnancy study. CDR3s leave out the opening cysteine and the closing phenylalanine or tryptophan.

j_gene	v_gene	CDR3aa
TRBJ1-2	TRBV5-6	ASSLSAITGLYGYT
TRBJ1-6	TRBV14	ASSHRRKGDNSPLH
TRBJ1-6	TRBV15	ATSRDLPVTGGHSPLH
TRBJ1-2	TRBV10-3	AISDPTTGRGYT
TRBJ1-1	TRBV6-5	ASSPQGYTTEAF
TRBJ1-3	TRBV7-8	ASSLALGTRGNTIY
TRBJ2-3	TRBV4-1	ASSQDPSGEADTQY
TRBJ1-1	TRBV6-5	ASSPGGRGTEAF
TRBJ2-5	TRBV2	ASSVIWRGGETQY
TRBJ2-3	TRBV6-5	ASSYAGVETDTQY
TRBJ2-5	TRBV15	ATRGRLDEETQY
TRBJ1-4	TRBV18	ASSPRQGPNEKLF
TRBJ1-1	TRBV7-9	ASTNSPIGAGVFEAF
TRBJ2-2	TRBV6-1	ASRKTGTNTGELF
TRBJ2-7	TRBV7-9	ASGSLGGQTVYEQY
TRBJ2-7	TRBV7-9	ASSQDTNEQY
TRBJ1-2	TRBV5-1	ASRPDRVGYGYT
TRBJ1-5	TRBV15	ATSRSRVGGNQPQH
TRBJ1-2	TRBV6-1	ASSEGTATGYT
TRBJ2-1	TRBV25-1	ASSESREQF
TRBJ1-2	TRBV7-8	ASSLASVGDYYGYT
TRBJ2-1	TRBV5-6	ASSFAGAPSYNEQF
TRBJ2-1	TRBV5-8	ASSLAIVGGIAYEQF
TRBJ1-2	TRBV5-4	ASSLGQDAYGYT
TRBJ1-5	TRBV7-6	ASSLGAGGESNQPQH
TRBJ2-6	TRBV6-5	ASSGGRAGANVLT
TRBJ2-4	TRBV19	ASSIGTLKGRLAKNIQY
TRBJ2-3	TRBV2	ASSEVGGLADTQY
TRBJ2-3	TRBV2	ASKTGPDTQY
TRBJ2-2	TRBV7-2	ASSPTGTGKTGELF
TRBJ1-3	TRBV2	ASNPGGGGTIY
TRBJ2-7	TRBV25-1	ASTGLREQY
TRBJ2-2	TRBV5-1	ASSLGHTTGELF
TRBJ1-2	TRBV6-5	ASSSTPGTGQGYT
TRBJ2-7	TRBV27	ASRPGDSVIEQY